This TCR beta chain was found in a study of T cell repertoires in cytomegalovirus infection. General study findings and limits: Pooled public TCR beta family frequency picked out CMV carriers with the relevant HLA.

Germline CDR1 is SGDLS and CDR2 is YYNGEE. The length of the CDR3 is 15 residues. V gave up 4 bases and J gave up 0 bases, with 14 bases separating them. A single record per CDR3 protein comes from TCRdb applying MiXCR to the reads. Of around 800,000 distinct CDR3 sequences detected, approximately 30% appear once; the ten largest clones hold about an eighth. About this clonotype: Its antigen is unidentified.

The gene calls are TRBV9 and TRBJ2-7, with D perhaps being TRBD1 or TRBD2 (6 bases each). The sequencing here drew on cultured CD8+ T cells from PBMCs, taken from culture after CMV antigen stimulation. The origin of this receptor is a human donor in good health (CMV status not recorded). Some clones in this sample may be carry-over from other donors' samples. The DNA of the CDR3 is TGTGCCAGCAGCAAAGGGGGAGGCCTCTCCTACGAGCAGTACTTC. It encodes CASSKGGGLSYEQYF. The full variable domain, completed using reference TRBV9 and TRBJ2-7, is DSGVTQTPKHLITATGQRVTLRCSPRSGDLSVYWYQQSLDQGLQFLIQYYNGEERAKGNILERFSAQQFPDLHSELNLSSLELGDSALYFCASSKGGGLSYEQYFGPGTRLTVT.